The rows below give T cell receptor beta chains drawn from one sample of a study of Tregs in tolerant kidney transplant recipients. Sequenced by immunoSEQ multiplex PCR; TCRdb stores in-frame clones only, minus some. This table has around 230,000 clones, around 81% appearing once. Sequencing was performed on CD4+ T cells from blood. The receptors were sampled from a human donor in good health. CDR3s include the opening cysteine and the closing phenylalanine or tryptophan. D genes are given only for firm matches. Only some rows state a clone size, as once, few, many or a class for expanded clones.

length	size	D	J	V	DNA	CDR3
16	few	TRBD2	TRBJ2-7	TRBV7-9	TGTGCCAGCAGCTTAGGTTTGGCGGGAGGCCCCTACGAGCAGTACTTC	CASSLGLAGGPYEQYF
12	NA	NA	TRBJ2-7	TRBV28	TGTGCCAGCAGTTTTGTCGAATACGAGCAGTACTTC	CASSFVEYEQYF
13	NA	NA	TRBJ1-5	TRBV5-4	TGTGCCAGCAGCTTGGGAGGGGACCAGCCCCAGCATTTT	CASSLGGDQPQHF
18	NA	NA	TRBJ1-1	TRBV15	TGTGCCACCAGCAGAGTTGTAGGTTTGGACCCACCGGAAGGTGAAGCTTTCTTT	CATSRVVGLDPPEGEAFF
15	NA	NA	TRBJ2-7	TRBV7-2	TGTGCCAGCAGCTTAGATCCGCTTCCCCCCTACGAGCAGTACTTC	CASSLDPLPPYEQYF
14	NA	NA	TRBJ1-3	TRBV30	TGTGCCTGGATGCGAATCGGTCAGGGAAACACCATATATTTT	CAWMRIGQGNTIYF
14	NA	NA	TRBJ2-5	TRBV5-6	TGTGCCAGCAGCTTGAAGATGAGGGAAGAGACCCAGTACTTC	CASSLKMREETQYF
15	NA	NA	TRBJ1-1	TRBV18	TGTGCCAGCTCACCACCATCGAGGGTTAACACTGAAGCTTTCTTT	CASSPPSRVNTEAFF
14	NA	NA	TRBJ2-1	TRBV18	TGTGCCAGCTCACCATCGGGCAGGGCCAATGAGCAGTTCTTC	CASSPSGRANEQFF
17	NA	TRBD2	TRBJ2-7	TRBV7-2	TGTGCCAGCAGCTTAGCGCGCGTAGCGGGAACCGTCTACGAGCAGTACTTC	CASSLARVAGTVYEQYF
11	NA	NA	TRBJ2-1	TRBV6-6	TGTGCCAGCAGTTCTGCCTCTGAGCAGTTCTTC	CASSSASEQFF